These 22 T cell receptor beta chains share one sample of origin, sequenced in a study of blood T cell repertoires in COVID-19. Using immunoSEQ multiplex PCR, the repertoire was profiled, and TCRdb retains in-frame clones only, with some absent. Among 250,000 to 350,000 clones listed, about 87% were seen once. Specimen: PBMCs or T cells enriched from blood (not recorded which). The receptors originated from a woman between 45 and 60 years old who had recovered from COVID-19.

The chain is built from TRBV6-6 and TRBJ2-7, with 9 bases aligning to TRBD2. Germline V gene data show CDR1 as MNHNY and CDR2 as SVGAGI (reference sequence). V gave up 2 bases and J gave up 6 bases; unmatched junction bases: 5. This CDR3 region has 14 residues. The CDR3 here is CASSYAGGGAEQYF. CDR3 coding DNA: TGTGCCAGCAGTTACGCGGGAGGGGGCGCCGAGCAGTACTTC.

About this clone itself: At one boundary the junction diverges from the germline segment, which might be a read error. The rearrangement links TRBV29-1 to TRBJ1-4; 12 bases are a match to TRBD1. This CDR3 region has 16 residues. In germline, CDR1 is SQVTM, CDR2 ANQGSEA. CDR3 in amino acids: CSVTRDRGPSKEKLFF. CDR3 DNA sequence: TGCAGCGTCACCCGGGACAGGGGGCCTTCTAAGGAAAAACTGTTTTTT.

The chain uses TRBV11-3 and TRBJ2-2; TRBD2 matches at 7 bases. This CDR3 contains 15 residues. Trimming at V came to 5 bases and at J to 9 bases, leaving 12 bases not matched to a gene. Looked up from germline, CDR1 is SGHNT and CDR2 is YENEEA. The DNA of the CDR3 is TGTGCCAGCAGCCCTGTGGGCGGGAGCTTCCGGGAGCTGTTTTTT. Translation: CASSPVGGSFRELFF. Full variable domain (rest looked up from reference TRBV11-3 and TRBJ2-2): EAGVVQSPRYKIIEKKQPVAFWCNPISGHNTLYWYLQNLGQGPELLIRYENEEAVDDSQLPKDRFSAERLKGVDSTLKIQPAELGDSAVYLCASSPVGGSFRELFFGEGSRLTVL.

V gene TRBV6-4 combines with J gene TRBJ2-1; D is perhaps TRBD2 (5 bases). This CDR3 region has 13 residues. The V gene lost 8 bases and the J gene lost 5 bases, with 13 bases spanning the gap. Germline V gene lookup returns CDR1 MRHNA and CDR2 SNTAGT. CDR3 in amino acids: CASSRTGDNEQFF. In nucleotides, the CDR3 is TGTGCCAGCTCCCGGACTGGAGACAATGAGCAGTTCTTC.

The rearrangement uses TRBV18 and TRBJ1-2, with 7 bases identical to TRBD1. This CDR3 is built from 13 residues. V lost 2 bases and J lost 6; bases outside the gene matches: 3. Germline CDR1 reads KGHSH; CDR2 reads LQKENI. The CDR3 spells CASSPDRVDGYTF. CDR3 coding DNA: TGTGCCAGCTCACCAGACAGGGTGGATGGCTACACCTTC.

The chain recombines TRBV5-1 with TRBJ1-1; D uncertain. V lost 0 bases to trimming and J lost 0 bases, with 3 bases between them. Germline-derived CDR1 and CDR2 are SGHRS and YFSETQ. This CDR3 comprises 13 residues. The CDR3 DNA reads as TGCGCCAGCAGCTTGGTCATGAACACTGAAGCTTTCTTT. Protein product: CASSLVMNTEAFF.

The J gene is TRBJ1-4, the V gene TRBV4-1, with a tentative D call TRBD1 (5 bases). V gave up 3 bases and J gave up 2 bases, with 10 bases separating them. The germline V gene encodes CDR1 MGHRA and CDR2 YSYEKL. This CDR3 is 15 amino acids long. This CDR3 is CASSQVRATNEKLFF. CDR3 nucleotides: TGCGCCAGCAGCCAGGTCAGGGCTACTAATGAAAAACTGTTTTTT.

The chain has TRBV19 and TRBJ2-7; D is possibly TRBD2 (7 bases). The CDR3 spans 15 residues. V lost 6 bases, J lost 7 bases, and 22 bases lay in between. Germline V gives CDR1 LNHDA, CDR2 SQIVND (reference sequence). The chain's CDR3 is CASSQTRGGGGEQYF. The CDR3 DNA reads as TGTGCCAGTAGCCAAACGAGGGGCGGGGGCGGAGAGCAGTACTTC.

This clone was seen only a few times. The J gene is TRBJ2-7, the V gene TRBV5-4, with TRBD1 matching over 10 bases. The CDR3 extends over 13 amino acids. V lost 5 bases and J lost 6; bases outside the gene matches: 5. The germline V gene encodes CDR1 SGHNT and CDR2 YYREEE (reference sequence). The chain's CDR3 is CASRSGTGAEQYF. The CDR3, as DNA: TGTGCCAGCAGGTCCGGGACAGGGGCCGAGCAGTACTTC.

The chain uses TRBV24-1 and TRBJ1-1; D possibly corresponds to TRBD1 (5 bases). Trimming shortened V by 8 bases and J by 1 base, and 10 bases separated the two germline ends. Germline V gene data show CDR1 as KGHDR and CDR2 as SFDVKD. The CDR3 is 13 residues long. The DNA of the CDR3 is TGTGCCACCACCGCGGGGGAGAACACTGAAGCTTTCTTT. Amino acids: CATTAGENTEAFF.

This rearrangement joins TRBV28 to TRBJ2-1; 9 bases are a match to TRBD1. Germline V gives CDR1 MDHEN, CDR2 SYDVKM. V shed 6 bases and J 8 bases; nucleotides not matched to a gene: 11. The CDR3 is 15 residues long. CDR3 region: CASRTGGPLRDEQFF. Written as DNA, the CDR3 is TGTGCCAGCAGGACAGGGGGGCCCCTACGCGATGAGCAGTTCTTC.

CDR3 sequence: CASSPKDRGYEQFF. The CDR3 DNA reads TGTGCCAGCAGTCCCAAGGACAGGGGTTATGAGCAGTTCTTC. J is TRBJ2-1 and V is TRBV27; 9 bases line up with TRBD1. Germline V CDR1 and CDR2: MNHEY, SMNVEV (reference sequence). The CDR3 spans 14 residues. The J segment lost 8 bases and the V segment lost 5 bases, leaving 7 bases of the junction unmatched.

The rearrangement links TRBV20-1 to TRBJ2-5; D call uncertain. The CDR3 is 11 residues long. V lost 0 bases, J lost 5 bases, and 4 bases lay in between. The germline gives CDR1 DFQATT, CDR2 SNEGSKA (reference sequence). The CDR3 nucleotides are TGCAGTGCTAGAGATCGGGAGACCCAGTACTTC. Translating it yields CSARDRETQYF.

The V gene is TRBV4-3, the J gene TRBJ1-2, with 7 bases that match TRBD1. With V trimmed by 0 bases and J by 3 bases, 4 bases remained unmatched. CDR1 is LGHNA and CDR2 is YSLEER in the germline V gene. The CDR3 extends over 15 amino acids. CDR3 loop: CASSQDLGQDYGYTF. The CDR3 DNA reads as TGCGCCAGCAGCCAAGATCTAGGACAGGACTATGGCTACACCTTC.

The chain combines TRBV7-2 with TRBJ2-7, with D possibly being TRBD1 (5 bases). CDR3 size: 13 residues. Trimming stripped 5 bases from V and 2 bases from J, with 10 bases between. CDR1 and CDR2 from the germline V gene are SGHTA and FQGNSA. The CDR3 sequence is CASSKGVPYEQYF. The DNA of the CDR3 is TGTGCCAGCAGCAAAGGGGTACCCTACGAGCAGTACTTC.

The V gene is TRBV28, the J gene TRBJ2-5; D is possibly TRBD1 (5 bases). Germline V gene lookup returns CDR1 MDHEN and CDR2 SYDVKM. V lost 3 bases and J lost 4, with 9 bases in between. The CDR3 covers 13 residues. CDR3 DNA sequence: TGTGCCAGCAGTTTGTCAGGGTCAGAGACCCAGTACTTC. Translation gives CASSLSGSETQYF.

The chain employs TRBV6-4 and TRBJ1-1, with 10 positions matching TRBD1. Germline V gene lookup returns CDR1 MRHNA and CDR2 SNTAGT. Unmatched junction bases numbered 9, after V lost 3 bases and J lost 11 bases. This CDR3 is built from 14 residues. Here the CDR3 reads CASSEELGTGEAFF. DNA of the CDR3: TGTGCCAGCAGTGAAGAATTAGGGACAGGGGAGGCTTTCTTT.

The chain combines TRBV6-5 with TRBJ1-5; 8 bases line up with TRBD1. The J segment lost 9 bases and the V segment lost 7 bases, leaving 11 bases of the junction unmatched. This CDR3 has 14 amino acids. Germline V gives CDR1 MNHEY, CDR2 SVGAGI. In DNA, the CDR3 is TGTGCCAGCAACGGACAGGGCGCAATCAGGCCCCAGCATTTT. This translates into CASNGQGAIRPQHF.

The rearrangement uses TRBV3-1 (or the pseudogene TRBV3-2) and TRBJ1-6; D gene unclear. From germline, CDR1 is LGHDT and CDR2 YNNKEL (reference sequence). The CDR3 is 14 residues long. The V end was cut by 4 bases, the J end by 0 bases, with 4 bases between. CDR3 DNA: TGTGCCAGCAGCCTGAGCTCCTATAATTCACCCCTCCACTTT. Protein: CASSLSSYNSPLHF.

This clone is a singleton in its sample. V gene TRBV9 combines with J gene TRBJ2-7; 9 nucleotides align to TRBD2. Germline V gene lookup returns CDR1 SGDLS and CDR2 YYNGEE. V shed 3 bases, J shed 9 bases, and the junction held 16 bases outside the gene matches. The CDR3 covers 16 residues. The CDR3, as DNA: TGTGCCAGCAGCGCCGGCCCCCAGCGGGAGGAAGCGGTGCAGTACTTC. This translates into CASSAGPQREEAVQYF.

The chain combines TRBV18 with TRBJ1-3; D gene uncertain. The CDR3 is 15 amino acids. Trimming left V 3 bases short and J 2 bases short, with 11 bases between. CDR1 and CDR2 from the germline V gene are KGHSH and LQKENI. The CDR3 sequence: CASSPSSGPGNTIYF. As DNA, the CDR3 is TGTGCCAGCTCACCGTCGTCGGGTCCTGGAAACACCATATATTTT.

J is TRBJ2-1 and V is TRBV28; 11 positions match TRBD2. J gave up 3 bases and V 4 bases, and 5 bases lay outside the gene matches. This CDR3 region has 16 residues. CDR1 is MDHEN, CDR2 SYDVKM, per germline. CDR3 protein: CASSSRTSGFYNEQFF. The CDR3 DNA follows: TGTGCCAGCAGTTCCCGGACTAGCGGGTTCTACAATGAGCAGTTCTTC.